This record covers a single T cell receptor beta chain. The authors' processing: Quantification of nucleated cells was approximated via reference gene primer amplification. Clones were read by immunoSEQ multiplex PCR, and TCRdb kept only the in-frame ones, dropping some. The V and J calls and clone size come from that table; D and trimming were worked out from the DNA. The table shows hundreds of thousands of clones, with about 90% occurring only once. These data are taken from a study of blood T cell repertoires in COVID-19. Whole-study context: Donors in the United States, Italy and Spain gave samples during acute or convalescent COVID-19. The cDNA or gDNA used as material had been derived from T cells, B-cell-depleted T cells, or PBMCs.

This clonotype was obtained from a young woman who had recovered from COVID-19. The sequencing input was peripheral blood.

The CDR3 DNA follows: TGTGCCAGCAGAAAAAGACTAGCGAGGAGCTCCTACAATGAGCAGTTCTTC. Protein sequence: CASRKRLARSSYNEQFF. This chain uses TRBV27 with TRBJ2-1; 8 bases align to TRBD2. Germline V gene data show CDR1 as MNHEY and CDR2 as SMNVEV (reference sequence). Trimming cost V 6 bases and J 0 bases; bases outside gene matches: 10. The CDR3 is 17 residues long.